Listed below are T cell receptor beta chains from one sample, sequenced in a study of Ad26.COV2.S vaccination and SARS-CoV-2 variants. The method was immunoSEQ multiplex PCR; TCRdb's version includes in-frame clones alone and lacks a portion of them. The data contain 200,000 to 300,000 clones, 70% to 90% of them seen just once; the ten biggest clones take up roughly a tenth. The sample consisted of peripheral blood, taken in a trial of Ad26.COV2.S vaccine versus placebo. The receptors come from a person aged 18-60 years who received the Ad26.COV2.S COVID-19 vaccine or a placebo. The conserved cysteine and the conserved F or W are not part of the CDR3 here. Each record gives: D gene, V gene, J gene, CDR3 protein. D genes are given only for firm matches.

>.|TRBV5-6|TRBJ1-4
ASSFLLHGQSNEKLF
>.|TRBV10-3|TRBJ2-7
AISGDNSYEQY
>TRBD1|TRBV18|TRBJ2-2
ASSPQGAANTGELF
>TRBD1|TRBV14|TRBJ1-5
ASSQGDREWGNQPQH
>.|TRBV11-2|TRBJ2-7
ASSSATTYEQY
>.|TRBV28|TRBJ2-1
ASTTGLHEQF
>TRBD1|TRBV24-1|TRBJ2-2
ATSDPTGASTGELF
>.|TRBV7-2|TRBJ1-2
ASSFSRGFDGYT
>.|TRBV5-4|TRBJ2-7
ASSLGAGNSYEQY
>.|TRBV4-3|TRBJ1-2
ASSQEPLGSNYGYT
>TRBD2|TRBV19|TRBJ2-6
ASSRDTRLAGASGANVLT
>TRBD1|TRBV11-2|TRBJ2-1
ASSSRNVQGSAYNEQF
>TRBD2|TRBV5-5|TRBJ2-5
ASSFRLAGGFRQETQY
>.|TRBV7-3|TRBJ2-1
ASSQGGGYNEQF
>.|TRBV5-6|TRBJ2-3
ASSLADTQY
>TRBD2|TRBV11-3|TRBJ2-5
ASSSSSSGGGETQY
>.|TRBV19|TRBJ2-3
ASRIQGGGTDTQY
>.|TRBV18|TRBJ1-1
ASSKATEAF
>.|TRBV18|TRBJ1-2
ASSPGHGNYGYT
>TRBD2|TRBV19|TRBJ2-1
ASSPGLAGYNEQF
>TRBD2|TRBV7-2|TRBJ2-5
ASSFSGGKTNQETQY
>TRBD2|TRBV12-3/TRBV12-4|TRBJ2-7
ASSFASGYEQY
>.|TRBV4-3|TRBJ1-1
ASSQVGSGGAF
>.|TRBV19|TRBJ2-1
ASSMYGYNEQF
>.|TRBV18|TRBJ2-3
ASRRTQSPTDTQY
>TRBD1|TRBV4-3|TRBJ2-2
ASSQSRDRVTGELF
>TRBD2|TRBV7-9|TRBJ2-1
ASSPISGSSYNEQF
>.|TRBV5-4|TRBJ2-6
ASSLARTRSSGANVLT
>TRBD2|TRBV7-3|TRBJ2-1
ASSPRLADYNEQF
>.|TRBV6-2/TRBV6-3|TRBJ1-2
ASSPDSPGSLYYGYT
>.|TRBV3-1/TRBV3-2|TRBJ2-1
ASSQEGGVSYNEQF
>TRBD1|TRBV28|TRBJ2-2
ASSLLGQANTGELF
>.|TRBV19|TRBJ2-1
ASSITPNEQF
>TRBD2|TRBV7-9|TRBJ2-1
ASSGSPQAGGEQF
>.|TRBV30|TRBJ2-7
AWMDSYEQY
>TRBD1|TRBV18|TRBJ1-2
ASSPSRDRDGYT
>TRBD2|TRBV9|TRBJ2-7
ASSVGLAREQY
>TRBD2|TRBV6-2/TRBV6-3|TRBJ2-1
ASSSTSGTYNEQF
>.|TRBV15|TRBJ2-2
ATSREGGAGELF
>TRBD1|TRBV24-1|TRBJ1-1
ATKQGMNTEAF
>TRBD1|TRBV6-5|TRBJ2-7
ASRRQGDEQY
>.|TRBV7-7|TRBJ2-2
ASSLATAGGTGELF
>.|TRBV4-3|TRBJ2-5
ASSQDPTRGRTQY
>.|TRBV19|TRBJ1-1
ASSIDTGLRAF
>TRBD1|TRBV7-2|TRBJ2-7
ASSPWTGNEQY
>TRBD1|TRBV3-1/TRBV3-2|TRBJ2-7
ASSPGQGATYEQY
>.|TRBV6-4|TRBJ1-4
ASSDLAGQGIITNEKLF
>TRBD2|TRBV5-6|TRBJ2-1
ASRLAGGGEQF
>.|TRBV5-1|TRBJ2-7
ASSPSGHRLYEQY
>TRBD2|TRBV2|TRBJ2-3
ASRRASGGADTQY
>.|TRBV7-9|TRBJ2-7
ASSLTGRSYEQY
>.|TRBV29-1|TRBJ2-3
SVQGWAEPNPSTDTQY